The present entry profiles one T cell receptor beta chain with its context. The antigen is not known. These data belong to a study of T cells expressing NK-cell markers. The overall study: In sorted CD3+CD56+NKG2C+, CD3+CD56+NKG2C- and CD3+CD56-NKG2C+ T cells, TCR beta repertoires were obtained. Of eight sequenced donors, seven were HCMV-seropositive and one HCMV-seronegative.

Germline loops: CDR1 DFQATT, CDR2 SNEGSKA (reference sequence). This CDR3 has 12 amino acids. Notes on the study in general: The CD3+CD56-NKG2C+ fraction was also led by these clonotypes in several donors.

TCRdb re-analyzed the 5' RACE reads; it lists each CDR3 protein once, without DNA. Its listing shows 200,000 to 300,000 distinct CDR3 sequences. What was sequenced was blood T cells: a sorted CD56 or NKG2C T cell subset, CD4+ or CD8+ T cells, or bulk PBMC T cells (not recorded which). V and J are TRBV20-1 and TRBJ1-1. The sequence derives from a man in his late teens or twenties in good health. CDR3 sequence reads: CSNQKGNTEAFF.